The 17 T cell receptor beta chains reported below all come from one sample, sequenced in a study of early T cells in non-severe SARS-CoV-2 infection. Each CDR3 protein gets one entry after TCRdb re-called the 5' RACE reads with MiXCR. In the table there are over 20,000 distinct CDR3 sequences, 4% to 5.5% of which are singletons. Source material: whole blood. The receptors derive from an adult who was a healthcare worker with PCR-confirmed SARS-CoV-2 infection or an uninfected control (not recorded which).

This clonotype was observed at least ten times. The V call is TRBV29-1, the J call TRBJ1-2; TRBD1 matches 9 bases. Trimming took 4 bases from V and 2 from J; bases not matched to a gene: 11. The germline gives CDR1 SQVTM, CDR2 ANQGSEA. The CDR3 length is 16 residues. The CDR3 DNA reads TGCAGCGTTGCCGATCCCGGGACAGGGAGCAACTATGGCTACACCTTC. The encoded protein is CSVADPGTGSNYGYTF.

This clonotype is categorized as medium-sized. This chain links TRBV7-9 with TRBJ2-1, with 7 nucleotides matching TRBD1. The V segment lost 4 bases and the J segment 0 bases; nucleotides outside the gene matches: 12. Germline CDR1 is SEHNR and CDR2 is FQNEAQ (reference sequence). This CDR3 is built from 18 residues. Here the CDR3 DNA reads TGTGCCAGCAGCTGGACCCCGGGACAGACGATCTCCTACAATGAGCAGTTCTTC. This gives the protein CASSWTPGQTISYNEQFF. The full variable domain, rest sourced from reference TRBV7-9 and TRBJ2-1, is DTGVSQNPRHKITKRGQNVTFRCDPISEHNRLYWYRQTLGQGPEFLTYFQNEAQLEKSRLLSDRFSAERPKGSFSTLEIQRTEQGDSAMYLCASSWTPGQTISYNEQFFGPGTRLTVL.

This clonotype is medium-sized. This sequence joins TRBV7-2 and TRBJ2-1; TRBD2 agrees at 14 bases. CDR3 length: 17 residues. The trim removed 2 bases at V and 4 bases at J, leaving 4 bases unmatched. The germline V gene has CDR1 SGHTA and CDR2 FQGNSA. The DNA for the CDR3 is TGTGCCAGCAGCTTATTGACTAGCGGGGGGGCTTACAATGAGCAGTTCTTC. It encodes CASSLLTSGGAYNEQFF.

This clonotype is deemed medium-sized. V gene TRBV29-1 combines with J gene TRBJ2-3, with D unclear. Germline V lookup: CDR1 SQVTM, CDR2 ANQGSEA. The V end lost 4 bases, the J end lost 3 bases, and 8 bases lay between the germline ends. This CDR3 spans 12 amino acids. This chain's CDR3 is CSVADGTDTQYF. The CDR3 DNA is TGCAGCGTTGCCGATGGGACAGATACGCAGTATTTT.

This clonotype counts as medium-sized. This rearrangement joins TRBV12-3 or TRBV12-4 to TRBJ2-1; 8 bases agree with TRBD2. This CDR3 spans 16 amino acids. Trimming cost V 0 bases and J 2 bases; bases outside gene matches: 3. CDR3 sequence: CASSLAPGGTYNEQFF. Written as DNA, the CDR3 is TGTGCCAGCAGTTTAGCTCCGGGAGGGACCTACAATGAGCAGTTCTTC.

This clonotype was counted ten times or more. V gene TRBV9 combines with J gene TRBJ2-1; 10 bases are shared with TRBD2. CDR3 length: 15 amino acids. Germline loops: CDR1 SGDLS, CDR2 YYNGEE. Germline trimming cut 0 bases from V and 7 bases from J; bases unmatched to any gene: 4. This CDR3 is CASSVGASGRNEQFF. The CDR3 coding sequence is TGTGCCAGCAGCGTAGGTGCTAGCGGGAGAAATGAGCAGTTCTTC.

Within the sample, this clonotype is medium-sized. This chain uses TRBV10-2 with TRBJ1-4; possible D gene TRBD1, 5 bases. The germline CDR1 and CDR2 sequences are WSHSY and SAAADI. V was cut by 7 bases and J by 8 bases, with 11 bases left in between. This CDR3 has 12 amino acids. CDR3 in amino acids: CASTQGREKLFF. As DNA, the CDR3 is TGCGCCAGCACCCAGGGCCGAGAAAAACTGTTTTTT.

The rearrangement uses TRBV7-2 and TRBJ2-2, with D maybe TRBD1 (5 bases). Germline CDR1 is SGHTA and CDR2 is FQGNSA. CDR3 length equals 16 residues. V lost 1 base and J lost 0, with 9 bases in between. The CDR3 DNA reads TGTGCCAGCAGCTTAGGATACAGGTCGAACACCGGGGAGCTGTTTTTT. This encodes CASSLGYRSNTGELFF.

This chain connects TRBV19 to TRBJ1-2; D not certain. The CDR3 is 14 residues long. CDR1 and CDR2 (germline): LNHDA, SQIVND (reference sequence). V lost 4 bases to trimming and J lost 2 bases, with 11 bases between them. This CDR3 is CASSTGPPNYGYTF. CDR3 coding DNA: TGTGCCAGTAGTACAGGACCCCCCAACTATGGCTACACCTTC. Looking up the rest from reference TRBV19 and TRBJ1-2 gives the full variable domain: DGGITQSPKYLFRKEGQNVTLSCEQNLNHDAMYWYRQDPGQGLRLIYYSQIVNDFQKGDIAEGYSVSREKKESFPLTVTSAQKNPTAFYLCASSTGPPNYGYTFGSGTRLTVV.

This chain connects TRBV6-5 to TRBJ2-7; D uncertain. The CDR3 has 13 amino acids. Germline lookup yields CDR1 MNHEY and CDR2 SVGAGI. Trimming took 0 bases from V and 3 from J, leaving 6 bases between them. The CDR3 DNA reads TGTGCCAGCAGTTACTCGTCCAGCTACGAGCAGTACTTC. The encoded protein is CASSYSSSYEQYF.

The J gene is TRBJ2-7, the V gene TRBV5-1, with D perhaps TRBD1 or TRBD2 (5 bases each). Trimming stripped 3 bases from V and 5 bases from J, with 15 bases between. Germline V gene sequence: CDR1 SGHRS, CDR2 YFSETQ. The length of the CDR3 is 14 residues. CDR3 coding DNA: TGCGCCAGCAGCTCTGGGACGTTGTTCAACGAGCAGTACTTC. It yields the protein CASSSGTLFNEQYF.

This clonotype has ten or more counts. V and J are TRBV12-3 or TRBV12-4 and TRBJ2-2; 9 bases are shared with TRBD1. The CDR3 sequence is 13 residues long. J gave up 6 bases and V 6 bases, and 2 bases lay outside the gene matches. CDR3 coding DNA: TGTGCCAGCAGCACAGGGGGCCCCGGGGAGCTGTTTTTT. Encoded protein: CASSTGGPGELFF.

This clonotype counts as medium-sized (0.01 to 0.1%). The rearrangement links TRBV10-3 to TRBJ2-1, with D maybe TRBD1 (6 bases). V lost 6 bases, J lost 4 bases, and 16 bases lay in between. This CDR3 region has 15 residues. The germline V gene encodes CDR1 ENHRY and CDR2 SYGVKD. CDR3 amino acids: CAISEQGPPYNEQFF. As DNA, the CDR3 is TGTGCCATCAGCGAACAGGGACCTCCTTACAATGAGCAGTTCTTC.

This clonotype rates as medium-sized. This chain connects TRBV20-1 to TRBJ2-3, with D perhaps matching TRBD1 or TRBD2 (5 bases each). Germline V gene lookup returns CDR1 DFQATT and CDR2 SNEGSKA (reference sequence). The V end was cut by 3 bases, the J end by 4 bases, with 14 bases between. The CDR3 runs to 14 residues. The CDR3 region is CSASSTGRADTQYF. CDR3 coding DNA: TGCAGTGCTAGCTCTACGGGGCGGGCAGATACGCAGTATTTT.

This clonotype was detected ten times or more. The chain combines TRBV11-2 with TRBJ2-3; 7 bases line up with TRBD2. V shed 2 bases and J 6 bases; nucleotides not matched to a gene: 11. CDR1 is SGHAT and CDR2 is FQNNGV in the germline V gene. The CDR3 is made up of 16 amino acids. The CDR3 DNA is TGTGCCAGCAGCTTATTCCAGACTCCGCGGGGGGATACGCAGTATTTT. It is translated as CASSLFQTPRGDTQYF.

This clonotype turned up a few times. Here the CDR3 reads CASRSGAHSNQPQHF. The CDR3 DNA reads as TGTGCCAGTAGGTCAGGGGCGCATAGCAATCAGCCCCAGCATTTT. The rearrangement links TRBV6-5 to TRBJ1-5; tentatively, D is TRBD1 (6 bases). CDR1 is MNHEY, CDR2 SVGAGI, per germline. Trimming cost V 9 bases and J 0 bases, with 15 bases left between them. This CDR3 is 15 amino acids long.

This clonotype was observed many times. The chain has TRBV6-2 or TRBV6-3 and TRBJ1-1; D remains ambiguous. The CDR3 runs 13 residues. Trimming removed 5 bases from V and 1 base from J, with 8 bases in between. Looked up from germline, CDR1 is MNHEY and CDR2 is SVGEGT. In DNA form, the CDR3 reads TGTGCCAGCAGTCAAGACCCGAACACTGAAGCTTTCTTT. Translating gives CASSQDPNTEAFF.